Below are 7 T cell receptor beta chains sequenced from a single sample in a study of T cells in Graves' hyperthyroidism and ophthalmopathy. There were TCR beta CDR3 regions amplified from RNA transcripts. The TCR CDR3 first-round RT-PCR relied on the HTBI primer set. TCRdb reprocessed the multiplex PCR reads via MiXCR and lists one record per CDR3 protein. The repertoire holds 250,000 to 300,000 distinct CDR3 sequences, with roughly 18% as singletons. The sequencing input was blood. These receptors came from a man aged 45 to 65 with Graves' ophthalmopathy.

This clonotype has a count of ten or more. This chain joins TRBV6-5 and TRBJ1-1; weak D call: TRBD1 (5 bases). The CDR3 sequence is 17 residues long. The germline V and J ends were trimmed by 2 bases and 3 bases, with 19 bases remaining between them. Germline CDR1 is MNHEY and CDR2 is SVGAGI. CDR3 sequence: CASSYAAGQHPHTEAFF. The CDR3, as DNA: TGTGCCAGCAGTTACGCGGCAGGGCAACATCCCCACACTGAAGCTTTCTTT.

This clonotype was recorded a few times. The chain employs TRBV29-1 and TRBJ2-3; 9 nucleotides agree with TRBD2. The CDR3 covers 13 residues. With 3 bases clipped from V and 5 bases from J, the junction kept 3 bases outside the gene matches. Germline V gene data show CDR1 as SQVTM and CDR2 as ANQGSEA. The CDR3 reads CSVDVLAGDTQYF. The CDR3 DNA follows: TGCAGCGTTGATGTACTAGCGGGAGATACGCAGTATTTT.

J is TRBJ2-2 and V is TRBV6-4; D is unresolved. CDR3 size: 14 residues. V was cut by 6 bases and J by 6 bases, with 14 bases left in between. Germline lookup yields CDR1 MRHNA and CDR2 SNTAGT. The CDR3 DNA reads TGTGCCAGCAGCCAGGAGCGTTGGGCCGGGGAGCTGTTTTTT. Translation gives CASSQERWAGELFF.

This clonotype occurred many times. This chain connects TRBV28 to TRBJ2-5, with D perhaps being TRBD1 or TRBD2 (7 bases each). Trimming removed 8 bases at V and 5 bases at J, with 21 bases between. Per germline, CDR1 MDHEN and CDR2 SYDVKM. The length of the CDR3 is 15 residues. CDR3 loop: CASRRSGGEGETQYF. The CDR3 nucleotides read TGTGCCAGCCGTCGGTCAGGGGGGGAAGGGGAGACCCAGTACTTC.

V usage is TRBV11-2 and J usage is TRBJ1-5; TRBD1 matches 8 bases. There are 15 residues in the CDR3. The junction had 13 bases not matched to a gene; V was cut back by 4 bases and J by 11 bases. CDR1 and CDR2 (germline): SGHAT, FQNNGV. CDR3 loop: CASSSGQALMESQHF. The CDR3 bases are TGTGCCAGCAGCTCGGGACAGGCCTTGATGGAATCCCAGCATTTT.

The V and J genes are TRBV5-6 and TRBJ2-7, with 7 nucleotides matching TRBD2. Germline CDR1 is SGHDT and CDR2 is YYEEEE. The V gene end was trimmed by 3 bases and the J gene end by 8 bases; junction bases not matched to a gene: 8. The CDR3 is made up of 13 amino acids. CDR3 in DNA: TGTGCCAGCAGCTCAGGGACTACCACCCAGCAGTACTTC. Protein sequence: CASSSGTTTQQYF.

This clonotype was observed a few times. The chain has TRBV9 and TRBJ2-7; possibly TRBD1 or TRBD2 for D (7 bases each). The V gene lost 4 bases and the J gene lost 3 bases, with 20 bases spanning the gap. Germline-derived CDR1 and CDR2 are SGDLS and YYNGEE. CDR3 size: 16 residues. The CDR3 sequence: CASSPQGGELGYEQYF. The CDR3 bases are TGTGCCAGCAGCCCCCAGGGGGGGGAGTTAGGCTACGAGCAGTACTTC.